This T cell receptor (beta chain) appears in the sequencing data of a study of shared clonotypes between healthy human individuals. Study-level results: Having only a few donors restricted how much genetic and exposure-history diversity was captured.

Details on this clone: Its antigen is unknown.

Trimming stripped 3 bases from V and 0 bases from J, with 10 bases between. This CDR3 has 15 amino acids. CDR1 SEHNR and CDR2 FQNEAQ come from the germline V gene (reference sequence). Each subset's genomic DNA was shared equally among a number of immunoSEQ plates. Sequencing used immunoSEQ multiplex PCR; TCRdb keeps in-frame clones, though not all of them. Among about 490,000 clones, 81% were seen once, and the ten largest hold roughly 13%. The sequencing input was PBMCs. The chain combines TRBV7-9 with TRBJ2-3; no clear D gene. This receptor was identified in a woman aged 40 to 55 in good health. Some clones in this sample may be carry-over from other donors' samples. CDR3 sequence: CASSFDGSSTDTQYF. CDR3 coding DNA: TGTGCCAGCAGCTTTGACGGTTCAAGCACAGATACGCAGTATTTT.